The clone carrying this T cell receptor beta chain was observed a handful of times. The antigen remains undetermined. Regions amplified from RNA transcripts were the TCR beta CDR3 regions. RT-PCR in the first round (using the HTBI primer set) targeted the TCR CDR3. MiXCR was run by TCRdb on the multiplex PCR reads, yielding one entry per CDR3 protein. The sample holds roughly 700,000 distinct CDR3 sequences; 12% to 15% are singletons and the top ten take approximately 10%. Hyperthyroidism patients were newly diagnosed, had disease duration under 2 months, and were aged 18 to 65 years. Out of less than 12 ml of fresh peripheral blood came the PBMCs. This record comes from a study of T cells in Graves' hyperthyroidism and ophthalmopathy. The study's findings and limits: Peripheral blood also featured most of the thyroid clonotypes expanded above 0.001. Model output signaled ophthalmopathy a median approximately six months ahead of onset.

The source is a woman between 18 and 30 years old with Graves' hyperthyroidism. Specimen: blood.

The CDR3 nucleotides read TGTGCCAGCAGCTTTACTAGCGGGAGGGGAAACATTCAGTACTTC. It translates to CASSFTSGRGNIQYF. This chain joins TRBV7-2 and TRBJ2-4, with 13 bases matching TRBD2. Trimming took 3 bases from V and 6 from J; bases not matched to a gene: 2. The V gene's germline CDR1 is SGHTA and CDR2 FQGNSA. CDR3 length equals 15 residues. Full variable domain (missing parts from reference TRBV7-2 and TRBJ2-4): GAGVSQSPSNKVTEKGKDVELRCDPISGHTALYWYRQSLGQGLEFLIYFQGNSAPDKSGLPSDRFSAERTGGSVSTLTIQRTQQEDSAVYLCASSFTSGRGNIQYFGAGTRLSVL.